This T cell receptor beta chain came from a study of blood T cell repertoires in COVID-19. The overall study: Spain, Italy and the United States supplied samples that represented acute and convalescent COVID-19. T cells, B-cell-depleted T cells, or PBMCs provided the cDNA or gDNA that served as material.

Trimming left V 1 base short and J 8 bases short, with 13 bases between. The CDR3 extends over 14 amino acids. Germline V gene data show CDR1 as SGHNT and CDR2 as YENEEA. Under the authors' procedure: Estimation of nucleated cell counts was performed using reference gene primer amplification. Assay: immunoSEQ multiplex PCR; the TCRdb copy retains only in-frame clones and omits some. The V and J calls and clone size were taken over from that table, and D and trimming were inferred from the DNA. The data contain about 98,000 clones, around 82% of them seen just once; the ten biggest clones take up under 13%. The sample holds a few counts of this clone.

The rearrangement uses TRBV11-3 and TRBJ2-3; perhaps TRBD2 as D (6 bases). This sequence was found in an older man with active or convalescent COVID-19. The specimen was peripheral blood. The chain's CDR3 is CASSLGTSKGTQYF. The CDR3 region has the DNA TGTGCCAGCAGCTTAGGTACTAGCAAGGGTACGCAGTATTTT. Combining the CDR3 with reference TRBV11-3 and TRBJ2-3 gives the whole variable domain EAGVVQSPRYKIIEKKQPVAFWCNPISGHNTLYWYLQNLGQGPELLIRYENEEAVDDSQLPKDRFSAERLKGVDSTLKIQPAELGDSAVYLCASSLGTSKGTQYFGPGTRLTVL.